This passage covers 17 T cell receptor beta chains from one sample sequenced in a study of cytomegalovirus exposure and HLA in healthy donors. Primers included in the PCR were 60 Vbeta and 13 Jbeta primers. Produced via immunoSEQ multiplex PCR; TCRdb's table is partial and in-frame only. The table lists some 120,000 clones, roughly two thirds of them singletons, with 1.6% in the top ten. Sequenced material: PBMCs. The source of these receptors is a man aged 30 to 45 in good health and CMV-seropositive.

The chain uses TRBV4-1 and TRBJ2-1, with 11 nucleotides matching TRBD2. The length of the CDR3 is 15 residues. Losses at the gene ends were 5 bases for V and 8 bases for J; bases not matched to a gene: 8. CDR1 is MGHRA and CDR2 is YSYEKL in the germline V gene. CDR3: CASSALAGDVDEQFF. The DNA for the CDR3 is TGCGCCAGCAGCGCACTAGCGGGAGATGTAGATGAGCAGTTCTTC.

CDR3 in amino acids: CASSPSILGLAGSYNEQFF. For the CDR3, the DNA is TGTGCCAGCAGCCCGAGCATCCTGGGACTAGCGGGCTCCTACAATGAGCAGTTCTTC. This rearrangement joins TRBV14 to TRBJ2-1; 12 bases are a match to TRBD2. CDR1 is SGHDN, CDR2 FVKESK, per germline. V dropped 4 bases and J dropped 0; count of bases not matched to a gene: 10. The CDR3 sequence is 19 residues long.

In its sample, this clone was seen once. The DNA of the CDR3 is TGCGCCAGCAGCTTGGAGGGACTCTCTGAGCAGTTCTTC. Its protein is CASSLEGLSEQFF. The rearrangement joins TRBV5-1 to TRBJ2-1; D is perhaps TRBD2 (6 bases). Germline assignment: CDR1 SGHRS and CDR2 YFSETQ. CDR3 length: 13 amino acids. The ends were cut back, 0 bases at V and 9 bases at J, with 10 bases in the middle.

The rearrangement joins TRBV19 to TRBJ2-1, with a possible D match to TRBD2 (5 bases). Germline V gene sequence: CDR1 LNHDA, CDR2 SQIVND (reference sequence). The V gene lost 6 bases and the J gene lost 4 bases, with 19 bases spanning the gap. The CDR3 has 16 amino acids. As DNA, the CDR3 is TGTGCCAGTAGCAAACTTAGCGAGAGCGGTTACAATGAGCAGTTCTTC. It codes for CASSKLSESGYNEQFF.

V is TRBV2 and J is TRBJ2-1, with 12 positions matching TRBD2. The V segment lost 2 bases and the J segment 5 bases; nucleotides outside the gene matches: 10. Germline lookup yields CDR1 SNHLY and CDR2 FYNNEI. There are 18 residues in the CDR3. CDR3 nucleotide sequence: TGTGCCAGCAGTGAATTCGCTAGCGGGAGGGCCGGCAACAATGAGCAGTTCTTC. Translated: CASSEFASGRAGNNEQFF.

The chain is built from TRBV27 and TRBJ2-1; unclear D gene. In germline, CDR1 is MNHEY, CDR2 SMNVEV (reference sequence). The V and J ends lost 5 bases and 8 bases respectively, with 13 bases between them. The CDR3 contains 13 residues. The CDR3 region has the DNA TGTGCCAGCAGTCTCCTCGGAGCCTATGAGCAGTTCTTC. As protein: CASSLLGAYEQFF.

The chain uses TRBV27 and TRBJ1-1; D call uncertain. The V end was cut by 9 bases, the J end by 4 bases, with 18 bases between. CDR3 length equals 14 residues. Germline CDR1 reads MNHEY; CDR2 reads SMNVEV (reference sequence). The CDR3 region has the DNA TGTGCCAGTTACACCGACGGGTTAGGCACTGAAGCTTTCTTT. Its translation: CASYTDGLGTEAFF.

V and J are TRBV7-2 and TRBJ1-5, with 7 bases aligning to TRBD1. Germline values: CDR1 SGHTA, CDR2 FQGNSA. This CDR3 has 15 residues. V lost 5 bases, J lost 2 bases, and 6 bases stayed unmatched. CDR3 region: CASSPRGRGNQPQHF. For the CDR3, the DNA is TGTGCCAGCAGCCCGAGGGGGCGCGGCAATCAGCCCCAGCATTTT.

Regarding this clone: The sample carries other DNA sequences with the same CDR3. The rearrangement uses TRBV28 and TRBJ1-2; unclear D gene. Trimming cost V 3 bases and J 4 bases, with 6 bases left between them. Looked up from germline, CDR1 is MDHEN and CDR2 is SYDVKM. The CDR3 is 12 residues long. Written as DNA, the CDR3 is TGTGCCAGCAGTTTGTCAGGCTATGGCTACACCTTC. This sequence encodes CASSLSGYGYTF.

This clone showed up just once. The CDR3 bases are TGCGCCAGCAGCACCTCCTCCACTGGGCTATACAATGAGCAGTTCTTC. Translated: CASSTSSTGLYNEQFF. The chain uses TRBV5-1 and TRBJ2-1, with unresolved D. CDR3 size: 16 residues. Trimming left V 4 bases short and J 4 bases short, with 18 bases between. Germline CDR1 SGHRS, CDR2 YFSETQ.

In the case of this clone: No conserved phenylalanine or tryptophan is present at the end of the CDR3, so a read error is the likely explanation. The chain has TRBV19 and TRBJ1-2; a possible D gene is TRBD1 (5 bases). The CDR3 runs 14 residues. The ends were cut back, 5 bases at V and 2 bases at J, with 12 bases in the middle. Germline V gives CDR1 LNHDA, CDR2 SQIVND (reference sequence). CDR3 in amino acids: CASSFLPGNYGYTS. In nucleotides, the CDR3 is TGTGCCAGTAGTTTCCTTCCAGGGAACTATGGCTACACCTCC.

As to this clone: The junction shows a germline mismatch at one end, possibly a read error. The chain employs TRBV7-7 and TRBJ2-5; TRBD1 agrees at 8 bases. The better agreement between TRBJ2-7 and the DNA end casts doubt on the J call. Per the germline V gene, CDR1 is SSHAT and CDR2 is FNYEAQ (reference sequence). CDR3 length equals 13 residues. CDR3 DNA sequence: TGTGCTAGCAGCCCTGGAGGGACAGGCGAGCAGTACTTC. Translated: CASSPGGTGEQYF.

The rearrangement joins TRBV28 to TRBJ2-1; D is undetermined. Germline V gene lookup returns CDR1 MDHEN and CDR2 SYDVKM. CDR3 length: 14 residues. V dropped 5 bases and J dropped 6 bases, with 14 bases sitting between them. The CDR3 DNA follows: TGTGCCAGCAGTCCCCCCCCGGTTAGCAATGAGCAGTTCTTC. Amino acids: CASSPPPVSNEQFF. Variable domain in full (rest from reference TRBV28 and TRBJ2-1): DVKVTQSSRYLVKRTGEKVFLECVQDMDHENMFWYRQDPGLGLRLIYFSYDVKMKEKGDIPEGYSVSREKKERFSLILESASTNQTSMYLCASSPPPVSNEQFFGPGTRLTVL.

The chain employs TRBV7-2 and TRBJ2-1; D unresolved. Germline-derived CDR1 and CDR2 are SGHTA and FQGNSA. Trimming took 1 base from V and 9 from J, leaving 7 bases between them. CDR3 length: 12 residues. The CDR3, as DNA: TGTGCCAGCAGCTTAGTAGCCGGTGAGCAGTTCTTC. This translates into CASSLVAGEQFF.

The chain has TRBV27 and TRBJ2-1; D is undetermined. This CDR3 region has 13 residues. Germline V gene sequence: CDR1 MNHEY, CDR2 SMNVEV (reference sequence). V dropped 4 bases and J dropped 10 bases, with 14 bases sitting between them. This chain's CDR3 is CASSSAPFGEQFF. The CDR3 bases are TGTGCCAGCAGTTCAGCCCCTTTCGGGGAGCAGTTCTTC.

V usage is TRBV11-3 and J usage is TRBJ1-1; the match to TRBD1 covers 7 bases. Per the germline V gene, CDR1 is SGHNT and CDR2 is YENEEA. The ends lost 5 bases at V and 3 bases at J; junction bases unmatched: 9. The CDR3 is 15 residues long. CDR3 amino acids: CASSPKGGRYTEAFF. The CDR3 nucleotides read TGTGCCAGCAGCCCAAAAGGGGGCAGGTACACTGAAGCTTTCTTT.

This chain uses TRBV28 with TRBJ2-7, with D unclear. The germline V gene encodes CDR1 MDHEN and CDR2 SYDVKM. With 6 bases removed from V and 5 bases from J, the gap between germline ends came to 14 bases. This CDR3 contains 13 residues. Written as DNA, the CDR3 is TGTGCCAGCAGCAACGACGGAGCGCACGAGCAGTACTTC. It yields the protein CASSNDGAHEQYF.